What follows is one T cell receptor (beta chain) and its context. This entry comes from a study of T-cell memory formation after mild COVID-19. Using constant-segment primers, 5'RACE produced TCR alpha and TCR beta cDNA libraries carrying sample barcodes and UMIs. MiXCR, applied by TCRdb to the 5' RACE reads, yields one record per CDR3 protein. The data hold more than 350,000 distinct CDR3 sequences, with approximately 15% observed a single time. V gave up 5 bases and J gave up 7 bases, with 15 bases separating them. The CDR3 contains 13 residues. The J gene is TRBJ2-7, the V gene TRBV12-3 or TRBV12-4; D may correspond to TRBD1 or TRBD2 (5 bases each). The origin of this receptor is a man in his late teens or twenties who had mild COVID-19 (a few samples of this study predate the infection). Cell type and time point are not known. Source material: PBMCs or a T cell subset sorted from them (not recorded which). CDR3 residues: CASSPGASLEQYV. The CDR3 bases are TGTGCCAGCAGTCCCGGGGCTTCCCTGGAGCAGTACGTC.